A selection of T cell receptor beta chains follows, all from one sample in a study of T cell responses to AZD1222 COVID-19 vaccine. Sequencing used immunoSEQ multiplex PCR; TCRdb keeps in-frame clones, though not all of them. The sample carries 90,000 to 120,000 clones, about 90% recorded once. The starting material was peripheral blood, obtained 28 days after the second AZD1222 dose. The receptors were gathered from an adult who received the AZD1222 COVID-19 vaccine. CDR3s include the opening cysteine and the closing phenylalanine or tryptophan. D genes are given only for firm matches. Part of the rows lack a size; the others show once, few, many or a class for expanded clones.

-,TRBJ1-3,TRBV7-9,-,TGTGCCAGCAGCTCACCCCGTCGAGGGCTCGGAAACACCATATATTTT,CASSSPRRGLGNTIYF
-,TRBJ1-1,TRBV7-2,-,TGTGCCAGCAGCTTGGGGACTGGCACTGAAGCTTTCTTT,CASSLGTGTEAFF
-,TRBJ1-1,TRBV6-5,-,TGTGCCAGCAGTTATCGACGGGTGCCACAGTCTGAAGCTTTCTTT,CASSYRRVPQSEAFF
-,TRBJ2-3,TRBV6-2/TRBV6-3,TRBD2,TGTGCCAGCAGCCACTACTCGACTAGCGGGAGAATGGATACGCAGTATTTT,CASSHYSTSGRMDTQYF
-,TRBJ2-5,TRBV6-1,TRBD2,TGTGCCAGCAATCGACTAGCGGGGGATCAAGAGACCCAGTACTTC,CASNRLAGDQETQYF
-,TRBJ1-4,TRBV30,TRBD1,TGTGCCTGGGGGGACAGGGGGCTTGTTGAAAAACTGTTTTTT,CAWGDRGLVEKLFF
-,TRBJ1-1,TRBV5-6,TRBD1,TGTGCCAGCGGTACAGGGGCCCCCTTAAACACTGAAGCTTTCTTT,CASGTGAPLNTEAFF
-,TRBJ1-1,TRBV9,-,TGTGCCAGCAGCGTAGTTGACCAGAACACTGAAGCTTTCTTT,CASSVVDQNTEAFF
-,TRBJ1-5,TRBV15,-,TGTGCCACCAGCAGAGATAACAGGGTAGCGCAGCCCCAGCATTTT,CATSRDNRVAQPQHF
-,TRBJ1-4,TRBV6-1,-,TGTGCCAGCAGTGAACGGGGGCGTAATGAAAAACTGTTTTTT,CASSERGRNEKLFF
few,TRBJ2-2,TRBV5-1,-,TGCGCCACACGCTCGGGAGTTGGGACCGGGGAGCTGTTTTTT,CATRSGVGTGELFF
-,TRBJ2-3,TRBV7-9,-,TGTGCCAGCAGCCCCCCGAGCGCAGATACGCAGTATTTT,CASSPPSADTQYF
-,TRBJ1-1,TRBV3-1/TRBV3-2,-,TGTGCCAGCAGCCAATTTCTGAACACTGAAGCTTTCTTT,CASSQFLNTEAFF
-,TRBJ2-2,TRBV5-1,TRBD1,TGCGCCAGCAGCGCCATTCTAGGGGGCACCACCGGGGAGCTGTTTTTT,CASSAILGGTTGELFF
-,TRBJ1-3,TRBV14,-,TGTGCCAGCAGCCGTGGACGGAACTCTGGAAACACCATATATTTT,CASSRGRNSGNTIYF
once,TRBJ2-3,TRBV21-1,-,TGTGCCAGCAGCGGCTTCGACAGGGCTCCCACAGATACGCAGTATTTT,CASSGFDRAPTDTQYF
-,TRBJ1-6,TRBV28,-,TGTGCCAGCAGAGATCCAGGCCCGCATAATTCACCCCTCCACTTT,CASRDPGPHNSPLHF
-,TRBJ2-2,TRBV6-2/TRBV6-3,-,TGTGCCAGCAGTTATATGGGGGGTTCCGGGGAGCTGTTTTTT,CASSYMGGSGELFF